This TCR beta chain was sequenced during a study of blood T cells in healthy people across ages. Study background: There was about one barcoded beta molecule captured by template switching per two T cells. Study-wide findings and caveats: Leaving the PBMCs unsorted stopped any conclusive comparison of naive versus antigen-experienced cells.

With regard to this clonotype: Its antigen is not known.

Each sample gave at least 6.5 million isolated PBMCs. In germline, CDR1 is SGHDT, CDR2 YYEEEE. J gave up 0 bases and V 3 bases, and 10 bases lay outside the gene matches. This CDR3 comprises 17 residues. Next came a second PCR, run for roughly 7 to 12 cycles, which used a sample-barcoded 5' primer along with a J-beta primer mix. In TCRdb, the 5' RACE reads were re-called with MiXCR into one record per CDR3 protein. The table has about 380,000 distinct CDR3 sequences, approximately 52% seen once. This TCR derives from a man aged 55 to 70 in good health. Sample: blood. The genes are TRBV5-6 and TRBJ2-7, with 9 positions matching TRBD2. This CDR3 reads CASSWTIAGARSYEQYF. CDR3 coding DNA: TGTGCCAGCAGCTGGACTATAGCGGGAGCCCGCTCCTACGAGCAGTACTTC.